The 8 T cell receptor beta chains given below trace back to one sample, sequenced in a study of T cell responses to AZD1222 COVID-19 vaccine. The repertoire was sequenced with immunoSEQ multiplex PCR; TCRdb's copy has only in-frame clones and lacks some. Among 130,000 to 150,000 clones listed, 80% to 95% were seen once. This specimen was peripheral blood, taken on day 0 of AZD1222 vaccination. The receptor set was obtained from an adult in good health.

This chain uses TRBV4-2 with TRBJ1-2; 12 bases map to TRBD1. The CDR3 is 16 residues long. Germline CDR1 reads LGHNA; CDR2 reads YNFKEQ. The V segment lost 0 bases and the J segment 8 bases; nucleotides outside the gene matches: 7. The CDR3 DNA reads TGTGCCAGCAGCCAAGAAGGGGGACAGGGGGCCCAGGGCTACACCTTC. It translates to CASSQEGGQGAQGYTF.

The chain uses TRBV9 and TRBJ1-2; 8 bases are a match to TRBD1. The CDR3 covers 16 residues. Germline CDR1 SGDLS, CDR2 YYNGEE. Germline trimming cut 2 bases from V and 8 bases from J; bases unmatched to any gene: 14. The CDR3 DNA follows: TGTGCCAGCAGCGTTGATAATGGACAGGGTAGAAGAGGCTACACCTTC. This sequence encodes CASSVDNGQGRRGYTF.

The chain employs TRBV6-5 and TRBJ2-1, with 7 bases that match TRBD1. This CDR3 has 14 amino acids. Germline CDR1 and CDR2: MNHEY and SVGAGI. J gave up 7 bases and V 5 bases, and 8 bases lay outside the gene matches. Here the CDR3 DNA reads TGTGCCAGCAGTAGGGTGGTGACAGGGAATGAGCAGTTCTTC. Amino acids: CASSRVVTGNEQFF.

CDR3 nucleotide sequence: TGCGCCAGCAGCCAAGAAGGAGGCGGGGAGCTGTTTTTT. Its translation is CASSQEGGGELFF. The genes are TRBV4-1 and TRBJ2-2, with D maybe TRBD2 (5 bases). The germline gives CDR1 MGHRA, CDR2 YSYEKL. V lost 0 bases, J lost 7 bases, and 6 bases lay in between. This CDR3 is built from 13 residues.

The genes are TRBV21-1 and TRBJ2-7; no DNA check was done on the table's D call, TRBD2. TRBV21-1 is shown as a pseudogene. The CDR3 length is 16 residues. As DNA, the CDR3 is TGTGCCAGCAGCAAAGCGTCGGTAGTTCCTATCCACGAGCAGTACTTC. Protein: CASSKASVVPIHEQYF.

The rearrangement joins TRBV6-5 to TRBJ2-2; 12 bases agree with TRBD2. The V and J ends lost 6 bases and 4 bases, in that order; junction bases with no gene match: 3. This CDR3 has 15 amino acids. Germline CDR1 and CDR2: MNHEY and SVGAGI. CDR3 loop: CASSPGLAGTGELFF. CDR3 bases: TGTGCCAGCAGCCCGGGACTAGCGGGCACCGGGGAGCTGTTTTTT.

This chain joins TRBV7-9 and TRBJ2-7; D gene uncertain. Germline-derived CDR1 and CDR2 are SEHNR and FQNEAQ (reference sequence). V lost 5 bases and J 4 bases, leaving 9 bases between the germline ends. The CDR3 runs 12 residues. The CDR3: CASSPRIYEQYF. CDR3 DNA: TGTGCCAGCAGCCCCAGAATATACGAGCAGTACTTC.

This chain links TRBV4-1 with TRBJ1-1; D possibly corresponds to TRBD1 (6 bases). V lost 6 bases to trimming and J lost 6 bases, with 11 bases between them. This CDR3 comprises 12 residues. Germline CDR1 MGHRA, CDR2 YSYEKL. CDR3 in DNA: TGCGCCAGCAGAGGGGGTTCCGCTGAAGCTTTCTTT. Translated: CASRGGSAEAFF.